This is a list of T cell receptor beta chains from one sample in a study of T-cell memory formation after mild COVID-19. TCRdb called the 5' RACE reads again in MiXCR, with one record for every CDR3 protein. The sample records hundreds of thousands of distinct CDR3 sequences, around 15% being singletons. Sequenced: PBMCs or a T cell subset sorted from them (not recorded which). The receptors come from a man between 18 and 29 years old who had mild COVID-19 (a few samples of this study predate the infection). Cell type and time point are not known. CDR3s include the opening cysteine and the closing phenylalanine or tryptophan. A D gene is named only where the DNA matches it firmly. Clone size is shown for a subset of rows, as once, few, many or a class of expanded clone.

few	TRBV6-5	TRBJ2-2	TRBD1	CASSYEGGLSGELFF	TGTGCCAGCAGTTATGAAGGGGGCTTGTCCGGGGAGCTGTTTTTT
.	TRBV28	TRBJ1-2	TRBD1	CASRGDRAYGYTF	TGTGCCAGCAGGGGGGACAGGGCCTACGGCTACACCTTC
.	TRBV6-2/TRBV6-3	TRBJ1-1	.	CASSYFRGRAFF	TGTGCCAGCAGTTACTTCAGGGGTCGAGCTTTCTTT
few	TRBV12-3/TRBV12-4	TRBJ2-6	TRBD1	CASSSPWGGTGGIGANVLTF	TGTGCCAGCAGTTCCCCATGGGGGGGGACAGGGGGCATTGGGGCCAACGTCCTGACTTTC
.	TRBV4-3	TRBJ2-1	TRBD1	CASSPHGTENYNEQFF	TGCGCCAGCAGCCCGCATGGGACAGAGAACTACAATGAGCAGTTCTTC
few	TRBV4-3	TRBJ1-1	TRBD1	CASSRNRGSNTEAFF	TGCGCCAGCAGCCGTAACAGGGGCTCGAACACTGAAGCTTTCTTT
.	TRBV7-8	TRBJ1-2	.	CASSLRSSGAGKGYGYTF	TGTGCCAGCAGCTTACGATCCTCGGGGGCAGGGAAAGGGTATGGCTACACCTTC
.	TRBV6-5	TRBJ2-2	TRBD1	CASSWGQGDHTGELFF	TGTGCCAGCAGTTGGGGACAGGGGGACCACACCGGGGAGCTGTTTTTT
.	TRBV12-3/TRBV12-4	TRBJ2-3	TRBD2	CASSTPAAGGDTQYF	TGTGCCAGCAGCACACCCGCGGCGGGGGGAGATACGCAGTATTTT
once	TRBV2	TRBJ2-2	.	CASSGVTPGELFF	TGTGCCAGCAGTGGAGTCACTCCCGGGGAGCTGTTTTTT
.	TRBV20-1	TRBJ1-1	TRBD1	CSAPAGGDTEAFF	TGCAGTGCTCCGGCAGGGGGGGACACTGAAGCTTTCTTT
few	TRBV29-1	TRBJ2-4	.	CSVEDGGVTKNIQYF	TGCAGCGTTGAAGATGGTGGGGTGACCAAAAACATTCAGTACTTC
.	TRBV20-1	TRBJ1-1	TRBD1	CSARSWTGLTEAFF	TGCAGTGCTAGATCTTGGACAGGGCTGACTGAAGCTTTCTTT
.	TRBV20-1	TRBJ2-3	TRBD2	CSAWRGSTDTQYF	TGCAGTGCTTGGCGGGGGAGCACAGATACGCAGTATTTT
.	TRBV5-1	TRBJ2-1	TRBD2	CASSPDVLAAGKRQFF	TGCGCCAGCAGCCCCGACGTACTAGCGGCGGGTAAAAGGCAGTTCTTC
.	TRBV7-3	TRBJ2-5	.	CASSLGLAAGGGETQYF	TGTGCCAGCAGCTTAGGTCTAGCGGCTGGGGGCGGAGAGACCCAGTACTTC
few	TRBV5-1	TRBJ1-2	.	CASRPPDRPNYGYTF	TGCGCCAGCAGGCCCCCGGACAGACCTAACTATGGCTACACCTTC
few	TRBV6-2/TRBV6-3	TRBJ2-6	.	CASRLPSGANVLTF	TGTGCCAGCAGGCTCCCGTCTGGGGCCAACGTCCTGACTTTC
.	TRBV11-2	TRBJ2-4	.	CASSSPGQGLAGVRYF	TGTGCCAGCAGCTCGCCGGGACAGGGGCTAGCGGGGGTTCGGTACTTC
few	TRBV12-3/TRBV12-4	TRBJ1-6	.	CASSFGTGMDNSPLHF	TGTGCCAGCAGTTTTGGCACAGGGATGGATAATTCACCCCTCCACTTT
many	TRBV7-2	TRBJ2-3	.	CASSPTRAGNTQYF	TGTGCCAGCAGCCCGACGAGGGCGGGCAATACGCAGTATTTT
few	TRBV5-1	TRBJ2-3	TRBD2	CASSSWGAASGSTDTQYF	TGCGCCAGCAGCTCCTGGGGGGCCGCTAGCGGGAGCACAGATACGCAGTATTTT
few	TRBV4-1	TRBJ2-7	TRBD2	CASRGGSSSYEQYF	TGCGCCAGCAGGGGCGGGAGTAGCTCCTACGAGCAGTACTTC
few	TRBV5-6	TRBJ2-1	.	CASSSRVGYAYNEQFF	TGTGCCAGCAGCTCAAGGGTCGGGTACGCCTACAATGAGCAGTTCTTC
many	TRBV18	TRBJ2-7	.	CASSPPYTSYEQYF	TGTGCCAGCTCACCACCTTACACCTCCTACGAGCAGTACTTC
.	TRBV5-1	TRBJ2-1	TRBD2	CASSPSAGGATYNEQFF	TGCGCCAGCAGCCCGTCGGCCGGGGGGGCCACCTACAATGAGCAGTTCTTC
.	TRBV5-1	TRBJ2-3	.	CASSLTRGTQYF	TGCGCCAGCAGCTTAACCCGCGGGACGCAGTATTTT
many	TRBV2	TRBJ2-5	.	CATQDAGETQYF	TGTGCCACCCAGGATGCTGGAGAGACCCAGTACTTC
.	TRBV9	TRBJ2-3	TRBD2	CASSVDLSGSTDTQYF	TGTGCCAGCAGCGTAGATCTTAGCGGGAGCACAGATACGCAGTATTTT